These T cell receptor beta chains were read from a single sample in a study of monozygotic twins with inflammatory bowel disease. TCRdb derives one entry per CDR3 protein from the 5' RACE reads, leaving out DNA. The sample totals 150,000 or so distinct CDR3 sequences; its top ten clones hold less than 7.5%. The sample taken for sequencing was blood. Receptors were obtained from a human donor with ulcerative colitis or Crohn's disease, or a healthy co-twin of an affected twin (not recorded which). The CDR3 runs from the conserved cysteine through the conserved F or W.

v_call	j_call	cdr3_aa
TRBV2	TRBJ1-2	CASSGGGPGGYGYTF
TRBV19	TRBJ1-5	CASSILDRGPYQPQHF
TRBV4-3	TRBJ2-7	CASSQDETSGIYEQYF
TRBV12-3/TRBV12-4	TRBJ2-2	CASSLDSGRAQGELFF
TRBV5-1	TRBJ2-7	CASSSPSSRTVSYEQYF
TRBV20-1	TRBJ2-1	CSARAGTSGRAAYNEQFF
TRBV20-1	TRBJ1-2	CSARVADYGYTF
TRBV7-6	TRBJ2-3	CASSSRVPEIVGTQYF
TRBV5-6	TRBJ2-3	CASSFAATGPTDTQYF
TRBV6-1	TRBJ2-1	CASSPDISSYNEQFF
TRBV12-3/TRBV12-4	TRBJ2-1	CASSRPSGTGSKNEQFF
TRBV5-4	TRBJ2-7	CASSPGTGPYEQYF
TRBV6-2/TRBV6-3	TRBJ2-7	CASLRTTYEQYF
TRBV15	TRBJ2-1	CATSGRTGEEFF
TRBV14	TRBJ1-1	CASRRGTEAFF
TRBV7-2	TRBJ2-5	CASSLLPLAGGETQYF
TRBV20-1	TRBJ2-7	CSARGGASYEQYF
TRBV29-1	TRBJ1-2	CSVATRLNRQNYGYTF
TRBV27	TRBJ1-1	CASSRGRTEAFF
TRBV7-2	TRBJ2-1	CASSLATRGNEQFF
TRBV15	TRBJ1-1	CATSSQGGSTEAFF
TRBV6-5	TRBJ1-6	CASSWDSSYNSPLHF
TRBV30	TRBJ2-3	CALAGQGNPDTQYF
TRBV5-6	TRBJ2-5	CASSLGTSQETQYF
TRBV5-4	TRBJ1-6	CASNLQGGNSPLHF
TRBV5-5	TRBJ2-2	CASSLEVIGPGELFF
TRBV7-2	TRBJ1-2	CASSLGQFYGYTF
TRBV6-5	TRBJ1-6	CASSCQGTNNSPLHF
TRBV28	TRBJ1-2	CASSLPRGRGNYGYTF
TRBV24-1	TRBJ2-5	CATSDFGWTSGTQETQYF
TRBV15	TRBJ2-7	CATTSGGTYEQYF
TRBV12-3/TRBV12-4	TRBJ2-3	CASSSRLAGITSTDTQYF
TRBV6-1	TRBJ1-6	CASTHNSPLHF
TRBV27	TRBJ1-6	CASSSLPGQSGSYNSPLHF
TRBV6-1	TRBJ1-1	CASSEIDTGPEAFF
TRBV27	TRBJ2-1	CASTLGPGGGYNEQFF
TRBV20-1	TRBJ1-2	CSAGQGAKGYTF
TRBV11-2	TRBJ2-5	CASSLVFGTGERETQYF
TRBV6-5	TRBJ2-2	CASSYSSGLNTGELFF
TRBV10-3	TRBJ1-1	CATSLQGQGVSSEAFF
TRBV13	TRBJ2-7	CASSLLTSVTSYEQYF
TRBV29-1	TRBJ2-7	CSVDSGGYEQYF
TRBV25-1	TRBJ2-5	CASSTTVETQYF
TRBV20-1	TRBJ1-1	CSASNRGLGEAFF
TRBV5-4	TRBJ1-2	CASSLGQGGVGYTF
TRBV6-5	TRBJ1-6	CASSYSTGSDSPLHF
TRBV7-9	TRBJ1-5	CASSLDSFSNQPQHF
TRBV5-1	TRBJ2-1	CASSVPDRVAYNEQFF
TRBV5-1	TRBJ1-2	CASSLDLREVGYTF
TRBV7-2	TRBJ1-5	CASSLVVRQPQHF
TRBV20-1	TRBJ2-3	CSAGDRVFADTQYF
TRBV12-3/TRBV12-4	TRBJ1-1	CASSLWESEAFF
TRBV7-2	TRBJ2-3	CASSFAGVSTDTQYF